This record looks at one T cell receptor beta chain sequence and its context. The antigen remains undetermined. This entry comes from a study of cytomegalovirus exposure and HLA in healthy donors. Study results and limitations: As a later analysis showed, a missense DCLRE1C variant was linked to trimming of TCR beta V- and J-genes.

PCR amplification relied on 60 Vbeta primers (plus 13 Jbeta primers). Repertoires were generated with immunoSEQ multiplex PCR, while TCRdb's copy carries only in-frame clones and drops some. The repertoire has roughly 110,000 clones, around 79% of them found once; the top ten carry 3.6%. The CDR3 sequence is 16 residues long. V was shortened by 5 bases and J by 4 bases, with 21 bases between the two germline ends. CDR1 is SGHVS and CDR2 is FQNEAQ in the germline V gene. The gene calls are TRBV7-8 and TRBJ2-7; D might be TRBD1 (6 bases). This TCR came from a man aged 55-75 years in good health and CMV-seronegative. Sequenced: PBMCs. CDR3 in amino acids: CASSNPPRGLLYEQYV. The CDR3 coding sequence is TGTGCCAGCAGCAACCCTCCCAGGGGATTACTATACGAGCAGTACGTC.